These 28 T cell receptor beta chains share one sample of origin, sequenced in a study of blood T cells in healthy people across ages. PCR was performed a second time for about 6 to 11 cycles using a sample-barcoded 5' primer and a J-beta primer mix. TCRdb fed the 5' RACE reads into MiXCR, producing one record per CDR3 protein. The sample comprises about 510,000 distinct CDR3 sequences, around 27% of which are singletons, and roughly 3.5% rests with the top ten. These sequences were also reported in another study, on T cells of mothers and their children.

The sample was blood. Receptors originate from a boy between 2 and 10 years old in good health.

This clonotype was picked up a small number of times. This chain joins TRBV5-1 and TRBJ1-1; 7 nucleotides line up with TRBD1. The CDR3 loop spans 17 amino acids. Trimming took 4 bases from V and 8 from J; bases not matched to a gene: 20. Germline lookup yields CDR1 SGHRS and CDR2 YFSETQ. The CDR3 DNA reads TGCGCCAGCAGCCCCCCACGACAGGGCGAGGGTCGAGAAGAAGCTTTCTTT. Amino acids: CASSPPRQGEGREEAFF.

The V call is TRBV27, the J call TRBJ2-6; TRBD1 matches at 9 bases. Germline CDR1 MNHEY, CDR2 SMNVEV (reference sequence). This CDR3 is built from 18 residues. The trim removed 5 bases at V and 1 base at J, leaving 9 bases unmatched. The CDR3 loop reads CASSGPGQGLSGANVLTF. In DNA form, the CDR3 reads TGTGCCAGCAGTGGACCGGGACAGGGTTTATCTGGGGCCAACGTCCTGACTTTC.

In this sample, this clonotype turned up a few times. The rearrangement joins TRBV6-6 to TRBJ1-4; D is perhaps TRBD1 (6 bases). V gave up 5 bases and J gave up 0 bases, with 7 bases separating them. The germline gives CDR1 MNHNY, CDR2 SVGAGI (reference sequence). CDR3 length equals 14 residues. Written as DNA, the CDR3 is TGTGCCAGCAGTCACAGGGCAACTAATGAAAAACTGTTTTTT. Its protein is CASSHRATNEKLFF.

This clonotype has just a few counts. The chain joins TRBV25-1 to TRBJ2-5; 10 positions agree with TRBD2. J gave up 0 bases and V 1 base, and 2 bases lay outside the gene matches. The CDR3 extends over 16 amino acids. Looked up from germline, CDR1 is MGHDK and CDR2 is SYGVNS. The CDR3 spells CASSESGLADQETQYF. CDR3 in DNA: TGTGCCAGCAGTGAATCTGGACTAGCGGACCAAGAGACCCAGTACTTC.

The chain employs TRBV18 and TRBJ2-7; D is ambiguous. V lost 5 bases to trimming and J lost 3 bases, with 11 bases between them. Germline values: CDR1 KGHSH, CDR2 LQKENI. The CDR3 length is 13 residues. CDR3 sequence reads: CASSSERRYEQYF. The DNA of the CDR3 is TGTGCCAGCTCAAGCGAGCGCCGCTACGAGCAGTACTTC.

The rearrangement links TRBV29-1 to TRBJ1-4, with D maybe TRBD1 (5 bases). The V end was cut by 2 bases, the J end by 8 bases, with 15 bases between. The CDR3 contains 14 residues. CDR1 SQVTM and CDR2 ANQGSEA come from the germline V gene. The CDR3 is CSVELRGPWEKLFF. The CDR3 nucleotides read TGCAGCGTTGAATTGAGGGGCCCATGGGAAAAACTGTTTTTT.

The V call is TRBV5-1, the J call TRBJ2-6, with D perhaps TRBD1 (5 bases). From germline, CDR1 is SGHRS and CDR2 YFSETQ. This CDR3 has 15 residues. V was clipped by 0 bases and J by 4 bases, with 8 bases between them. The CDR3 here is CASSLAAGGANVLTF. CDR3 nucleotides: TGCGCCAGCAGCTTGGCCGCAGGGGGGGCCAACGTCCTGACTTTC.

This clonotype has just a few counts. The V gene is TRBV5-1, the J gene TRBJ2-1; the D call may be TRBD1 or TRBD2 (5 bases each). This CDR3 region has 14 residues. Trimming took off 4 bases at V and 3 bases at J, with 11 bases between the two ends. CDR1 is SGHRS, CDR2 YFSETQ, per germline. This chain's CDR3 is CASSPRDGYNEQFF. The CDR3 nucleotides are TGCGCCAGCAGCCCAAGGGACGGCTACAATGAGCAGTTCTTC.

This clonotype occurred a few times. J is TRBJ2-7 and V is TRBV19; no reliable D call. The end of the DNA is better explained by TRBJ2-1, so the J call may be wrong. Looked up from germline, CDR1 is LNHDA and CDR2 is SQIVND (reference sequence). The CDR3 loop spans 15 amino acids. CDR3 in DNA: TGTGCCAGTATGTTGTCTACACGAACCTACAATGAGCAGTTCTTC. Encoded protein: CASMLSTRTYNEQFF.

This clonotype was detected only a few times. This chain links TRBV29-1 with TRBJ2-3, with 11 bases identical to TRBD2. CDR1 is SQVTM, CDR2 ANQGSEA, per germline. The CDR3 has 15 residues. V shed 5 bases and J 3 bases; nucleotides not matched to a gene: 7. CDR3 loop: CSVCIAGGPTDTQYF. The DNA of the CDR3 is TGCAGCGTTTGTATAGCGGGAGGGCCGACAGATACGCAGTATTTT.

The genes are TRBV19 and TRBJ2-7; TRBD2 agrees at 8 bases. V lost 5 bases and J lost 3; bases outside the gene matches: 9. The germline CDR1 and CDR2 sequences are LNHDA and SQIVND (reference sequence). The CDR3 extends over 15 amino acids. Written as DNA, the CDR3 is TGTGCCAGTAGTTCCTCGTCCGGGACTAGCTACGAGCAGTACTTC. Translating gives CASSSSSGTSYEQYF. The entire variable domain, with the rest obtained from reference TRBV19 and TRBJ2-7, is as follows: DGGITQSPKYLFRKEGQNVTLSCEQNLNHDAMYWYRQDPGQGLRLIYYSQIVNDFQKGDIAEGYSVSREKKESFPLTVTSAQKNPTAFYLCASSSSSGTSYEQYFGPGTRLTVT.

As for this clonotype: At one end the junction does not follow the germline gene, possibly because of a read error. The chain links TRBV29-1 to TRBJ1-4; D is undetermined. In germline, CDR1 is SQVTM, CDR2 ANQGSEA. The CDR3 is 13 residues long. The CDR3 DNA reads TGCAGCGCCCGGACGGCATCTAATGAAAAACCGTTTTTT. Translating gives CSARTASNEKPFF.

This clonotype showed up just a few times. The rearrangement uses TRBV29-1 and TRBJ2-7; either TRBD1 or TRBD2 may supply D (5 bases each). The CDR3 sequence is 14 residues long. Germline CDR1 is SQVTM and CDR2 is ANQGSEA. Trimming took 1 base from V and 3 from J, leaving 13 bases between them. CDR3 amino acids: CSVEARGENYEQYF. In DNA, the CDR3 is TGCAGCGTTGAAGCCAGAGGGGAGAACTACGAGCAGTACTTC.

The chain is built from TRBV9 and TRBJ2-1; TRBD1 aligns across 7 bases. There are 15 residues in the CDR3. Per germline, CDR1 SGDLS and CDR2 YYNGEE. The ends lost 1 base at V and 3 bases at J; junction bases unmatched: 4. CDR3 sequence: CASSVTGANYNEQFF. In nucleotides, the CDR3 is TGTGCCAGCAGCGTAACAGGGGCAAACTACAATGAGCAGTTCTTC.

CDR3 sequence (DNA): TGTGCCAGCAGCTCCGGGACTCCACCGAGCTCCTACAATGAGCAGTTCTTC. This translates into CASSSGTPPSSYNEQFF. The chain has TRBV5-6 and TRBJ2-1; D perhaps matches TRBD2 (6 bases). Looked up from germline, CDR1 is SGHDT and CDR2 is YYEEEE. This CDR3 spans 17 amino acids. Trimming shortened V by 3 bases and J by 0 bases, and 16 bases separated the two germline ends.

This sequence joins TRBV6-9 and TRBJ2-5; TRBD2 agrees at 10 bases. CDR1 and CDR2 (germline): MNHGY, SVAAGI. V trimming: 6 bases; J trimming: 6 bases; junction bases outside the gene matches: 10. The CDR3 sequence is 15 residues long. The CDR3 coding sequence is TGTGCCAGCAGCAGCGGGGGGGCTAGTAGCAAGACCCAGTACTTC. Translating it yields CASSSGGASSKTQYF.

V is TRBV5-4 and J is TRBJ2-2; D possibly matches TRBD1 or TRBD2 (6 bases each). The CDR3 extends over 16 amino acids. The V gene lost 4 bases and the J gene lost 6 bases, with 19 bases spanning the gap. The germline V gene encodes CDR1 SGHNT and CDR2 YYREEE (reference sequence). The CDR3 spells CASSPPRGAGAGELFF. CDR3 in DNA: TGTGCCAGCAGCCCCCCTAGGGGGGCCGGGGCCGGGGAGCTGTTTTTT.

V and J are TRBV27 and TRBJ2-5, with 11 nucleotides matching TRBD2. Judging by the DNA end, TRBJ2-7 fits better; the J call may be wrong. The CDR3 is 16 amino acids. Germline CDR1 MNHEY, CDR2 SMNVEV (reference sequence). CDR3 sequence (DNA): TGTGCCAGCAGTTTAACCCTACTAGCGGGAGCCTACGAGCAGTACTTC. It translates to CASSLTLLAGAYEQYF.

The sample holds a few counts of this clonotype. V gene TRBV10-3 combines with J gene TRBJ2-3, with no clear D. The V and J ends lost 4 bases and 3 bases respectively, with 8 bases between them. The CDR3 has 13 residues. Germline lookup yields CDR1 ENHRY and CDR2 SYGVKD. The CDR3 bases are TGTGCCATCAGTGGTTTAGGAACAGATACGCAGTATTTT. It encodes CAISGLGTDTQYF.

This clonotype was counted only a few times. The chain uses TRBV13 and TRBJ2-7, with 9 bases matching TRBD2. The V gene end was trimmed by 1 base and the J gene end by 2 bases; junction bases not matched to a gene: 27. CDR1 is PRHDT and CDR2 is FYEKMQ in the germline V gene (reference sequence). CDR3 length: 23 residues. CDR3 amino acids: CASSLVGSPAGGKDSEVPYEQYF. In DNA form, the CDR3 reads TGTGCCAGCAGCTTAGTCGGCTCCCCCGCGGGGGGGAAAGATAGTGAAGTCCCCTACGAGCAGTACTTC.

This clonotype was picked up a small number of times. This chain connects TRBV7-9 to TRBJ1-3; no clear D gene. CDR1 is SEHNR, CDR2 FQNEAQ, per germline (reference sequence). The CDR3 totals 11 residues. Trimming removed 2 bases at V and 12 bases at J, with 8 bases between. The CDR3 here is CASSLYSGIYF. CDR3 nucleotide sequence: TGTGCCAGCAGCTTATATTCAGGCATATATTTT.

This chain connects TRBV11-2 to TRBJ2-5; TRBD1 matches 9 bases. V dropped 6 bases and J dropped 4; count of bases not matched to a gene: 12. The CDR3 runs to 16 residues. CDR1 is SGHAT, CDR2 FQNNGV, per germline. The chain's CDR3 is CASSWKQGAIGETQYF. The CDR3 DNA is TGTGCCAGCAGTTGGAAACAGGGGGCGATCGGAGAGACCCAGTACTTC.

The rearrangement uses TRBV20-1 and TRBJ1-1, with a possible D match to TRBD1 (5 bases). CDR1 DFQATT and CDR2 SNEGSKA come from the germline V gene (reference sequence). The CDR3 covers 14 residues. Trimming removed 3 bases at V and 0 bases at J, with 11 bases between. CDR3 in DNA: TGCAGTGCTAGGGCCGACAGCATGAACACTGAAGCTTTCTTT. This gives the protein CSARADSMNTEAFF.

This clonotype was seen repeatedly, ten times or more. The rearrangement uses TRBV20-1 and TRBJ2-1; the match to TRBD2 covers 10 bases. Trimming at V came to 4 bases and at J to 7 bases, leaving 10 bases not matched to a gene. The CDR3 sequence is 15 residues long. Germline values: CDR1 DFQATT, CDR2 SNEGSKA (reference sequence). The CDR3 region is CSAIRAGGNPNEQFF. CDR3 bases: TGCAGTGCTATTCGAGCGGGGGGGAATCCTAATGAGCAGTTCTTC.

The CDR3 sequence is CASSSPFRDKVYEQYF. The DNA for the CDR3 is TGTGCCAGCAGTTCCCCCTTCCGGGACAAGGTCTACGAGCAGTACTTC. This chain connects TRBV27 to TRBJ2-5; D might be TRBD1 (6 bases). The DNA end is a closer match to TRBJ2-7, so the J assignment may be wrong. The CDR3 extends over 16 amino acids. The germline gives CDR1 MNHEY, CDR2 SMNVEV (reference sequence).

Comment on this clonotype: Because it lacks the conserved phenylalanine or tryptophan at the end, this CDR3 is likely a read error. This chain connects TRBV7-2 to TRBJ2-7; TRBD2 is a possible D gene (7 bases). From germline, CDR1 is SGHTA and CDR2 FQGNSA. The CDR3 covers 16 residues. The V gene lost 1 base and the J gene lost 1 base, with 14 bases spanning the gap. The CDR3 DNA reads as TGTGCCAGCAGCTTAGAAGGGGGGGTTTGGTCCTACGAGCAGTACCTC. It encodes CASSLEGGVWSYEQYL.

The gene calls are TRBV27 and TRBJ2-5, with D possibly TRBD2 on 5 matching bases. The V gene lost 6 bases and the J gene lost 1 base, with 15 bases spanning the gap. There are 15 residues in the CDR3. The V gene's germline CDR1 is MNHEY and CDR2 SMNVEV (reference sequence). The CDR3 sequence: CASSITRRSQETQYF. The CDR3 bases are TGTGCCAGCAGCATCACTAGGCGCTCCCAAGAGACCCAGTACTTC.

The chain is built from TRBV4-3 and TRBJ2-5; TRBD2 is a possible D gene (5 bases). The V gene lost 0 bases and the J gene lost 11 bases, with 22 bases spanning the gap. From germline, CDR1 is LGHNA and CDR2 YSLEER. The CDR3 is made up of 16 amino acids. DNA for the CDR3: TGCGCCAGCAGCCAAGATGGGAGTCGGGGATCGTGGGAGCAGTACTTC. It codes for CASSQDGSRGSWEQYF.